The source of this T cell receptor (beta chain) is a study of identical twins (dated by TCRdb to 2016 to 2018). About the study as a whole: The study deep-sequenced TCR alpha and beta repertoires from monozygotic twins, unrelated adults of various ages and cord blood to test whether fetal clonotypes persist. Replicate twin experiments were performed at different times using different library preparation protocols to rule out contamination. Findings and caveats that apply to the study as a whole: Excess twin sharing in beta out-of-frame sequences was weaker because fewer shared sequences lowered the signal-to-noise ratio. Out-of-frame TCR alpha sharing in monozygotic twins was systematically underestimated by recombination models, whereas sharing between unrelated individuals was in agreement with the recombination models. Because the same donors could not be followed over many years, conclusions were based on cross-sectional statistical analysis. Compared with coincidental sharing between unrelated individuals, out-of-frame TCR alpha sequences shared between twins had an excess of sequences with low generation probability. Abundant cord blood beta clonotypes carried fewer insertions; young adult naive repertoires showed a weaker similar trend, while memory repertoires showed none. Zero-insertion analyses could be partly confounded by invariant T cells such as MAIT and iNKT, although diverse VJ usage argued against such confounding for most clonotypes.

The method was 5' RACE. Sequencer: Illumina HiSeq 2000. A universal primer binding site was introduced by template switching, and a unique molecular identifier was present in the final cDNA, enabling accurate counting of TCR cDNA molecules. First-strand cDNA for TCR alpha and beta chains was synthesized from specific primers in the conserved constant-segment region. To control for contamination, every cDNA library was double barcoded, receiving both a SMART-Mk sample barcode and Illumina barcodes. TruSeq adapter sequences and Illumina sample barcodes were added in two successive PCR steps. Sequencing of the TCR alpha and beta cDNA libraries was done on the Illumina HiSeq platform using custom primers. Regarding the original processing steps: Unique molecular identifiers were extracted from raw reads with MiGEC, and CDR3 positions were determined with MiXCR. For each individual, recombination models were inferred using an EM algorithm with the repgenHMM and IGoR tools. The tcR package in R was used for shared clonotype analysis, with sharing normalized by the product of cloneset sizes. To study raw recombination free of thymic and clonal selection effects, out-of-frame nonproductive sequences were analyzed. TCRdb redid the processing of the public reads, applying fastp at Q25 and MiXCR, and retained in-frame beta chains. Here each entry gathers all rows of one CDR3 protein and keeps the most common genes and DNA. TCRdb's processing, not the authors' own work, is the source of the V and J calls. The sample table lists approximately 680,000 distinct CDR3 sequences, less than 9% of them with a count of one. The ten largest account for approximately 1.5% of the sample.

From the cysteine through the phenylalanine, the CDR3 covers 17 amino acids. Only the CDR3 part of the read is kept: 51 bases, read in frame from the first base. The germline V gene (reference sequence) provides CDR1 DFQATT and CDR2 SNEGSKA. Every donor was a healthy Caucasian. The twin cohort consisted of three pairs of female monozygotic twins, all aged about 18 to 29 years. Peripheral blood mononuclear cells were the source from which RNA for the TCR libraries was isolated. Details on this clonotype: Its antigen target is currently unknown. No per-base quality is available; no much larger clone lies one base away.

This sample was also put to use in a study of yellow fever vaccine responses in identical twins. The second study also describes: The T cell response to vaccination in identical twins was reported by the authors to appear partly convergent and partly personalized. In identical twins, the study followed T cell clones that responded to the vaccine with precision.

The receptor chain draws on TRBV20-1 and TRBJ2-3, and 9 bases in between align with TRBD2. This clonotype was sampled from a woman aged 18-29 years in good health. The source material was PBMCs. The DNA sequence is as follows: TGCTGCGCTAGAGATCGACGGCTAGCGGGGTTCACAGATACGCAGTATTTT. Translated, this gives CCARDRRLAGFTDTQYF.